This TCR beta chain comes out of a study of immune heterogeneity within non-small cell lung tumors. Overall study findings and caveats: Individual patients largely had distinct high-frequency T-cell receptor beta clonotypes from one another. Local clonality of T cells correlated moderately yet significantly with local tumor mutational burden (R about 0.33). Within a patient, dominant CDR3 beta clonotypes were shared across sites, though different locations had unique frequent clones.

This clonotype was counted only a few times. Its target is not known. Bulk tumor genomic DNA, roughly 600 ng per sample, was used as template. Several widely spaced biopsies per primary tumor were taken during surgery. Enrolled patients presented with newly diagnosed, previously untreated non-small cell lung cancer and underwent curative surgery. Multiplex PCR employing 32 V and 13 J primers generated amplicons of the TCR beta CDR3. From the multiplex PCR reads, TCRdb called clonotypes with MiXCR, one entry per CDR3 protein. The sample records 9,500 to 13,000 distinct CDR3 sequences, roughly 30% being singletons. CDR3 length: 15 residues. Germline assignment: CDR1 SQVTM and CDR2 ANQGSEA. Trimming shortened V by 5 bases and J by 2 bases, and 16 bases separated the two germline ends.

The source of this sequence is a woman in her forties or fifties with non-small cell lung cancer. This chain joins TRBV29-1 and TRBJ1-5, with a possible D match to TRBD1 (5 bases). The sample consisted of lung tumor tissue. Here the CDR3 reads CSVTTQGTGNQPQHF. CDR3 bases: TGCAGCGTTACAACCCAAGGGACGGGCAATCAGCCCCAGCATTTT.